This T cell receptor beta chain was documented in a study of monozygotic twins with inflammatory bowel disease (dated by TCRdb to about 2019). About the investigation overall: The full study comprised approximately 28 monozygotic twin pairs: nine German pairs (four IBD-concordant, five IBD-discordant) and 19 IBD-discordant Danish pairs. The search for disease-associated traits relied mainly on comparing, within discordant pairs, IBD patients with their genetically identical healthy co-twins. Each individual had, on average, about 151 000 unique TCRalpha sequences and 181 000 unique TCRbeta sequences available for analysis.

About this clonotype: Its binding antigen is unknown.

From the germline V gene (reference sequence), CDR1 is MNHEY and CDR2 is SMNVEV. The CDR3, cysteine through phenylalanine, is 16 amino acids long. This entry has no DNA. Results and caveats for the whole study, not just this receptor: Measured by the inverse Simpson index, TCRbeta repertoire diversity was lower in IBD patients than in their healthy co-twins. The results gave no support for a single strong signal or clonotype linked to IBD. Distinction between different T cell subtypes could not be achieved in the analysis. Fewer clonotypes were shared with other individuals by IBD patients than by healthy twins, most markedly in patients showing signs of disease activity. No difference in repertoire similarity was observed between concordant and discordant twins, possibly owing to limited statistical power. Because patients were on differing immunosuppressive treatments, the repertoires may have picked up extra background noise and inter-individual variability.

The library was produced with 5' RACE. Preparation of each TCR library used approximately 3,500 ng of total RNA. For each sample, cDNA synthesis was carried out in eight separate reactions using SMARTScribe reverse transcriptase. During cDNA synthesis, unique molecular identifiers containing a 6-nucleotide sample barcode were introduced by template switching. Two nested PCRs of around 16 and 10 cycles amplified the TCRalpha and TCRbeta cDNA, and bead purification followed each PCR. Before amplification, the cDNA was both treated with uracil DNA-glycosylase and purified with the QIAquick PCR purification kit. The second PCR added Illumina TruSeq-compatible adapters along with sample-specific barcodes. Library quality and concentration were assessed using TapeStation and Qubit, and about 5 ng of each library was pooled. The pooled libraries were sequenced with 2 x 100 bp reads and custom sequencing primers on an Illumina HiSeq2500 single-index Rapid Run. Regarding the original processing steps: PCR and sequencing errors were corrected by UMI-based consensus assembly using MiGEC version 1.2.6. MiXCR version 2.1.1 was used for V(D)J alignment, clonotype assembly and CDR3 extraction. Normalisation of gene usage, clonotype sharing and MAIT/NKT TCR abundance was achieved by analysing the top 1000, 10 000 and 20 000 clonotypes per sample. After downsampling to 27 000 UMIs, diversity was calculated as the inverse Simpson index using the vegan R package. Paired Mann-Whitney U tests on discordant twin pairs were used, with Benjamini-Hochberg multiple-testing correction. With the reads reprocessed by TCRdb, a single entry stands for each CDR3 protein sequence and no DNA is reported. The V and J calls, along with clone size, are taken from TCRdb and not from the paper's own processing. This sample's table carries approximately 390,000 distinct CDR3 sequences. The leading ten clones occupy around 2.5% of the sample.

A 2.5 ml peripheral blood sample was drawn into PAXgene tubes per donor and stored at -80°C. Total RNA was isolated from whole blood with the PAXgene blood miRNA kit on an automated QIAcube, without T cell sorting. Peripheral blood from monozygotic twin pairs, either concordant or discordant for inflammatory bowel disease, underwent deep TCRalpha and TCRbeta repertoire profiling that used unique molecular barcoding. Smoking habits were recorded for all twin pairs, and each individual was classified as a current, former or never smoker. The source is a human donor with ulcerative colitis or Crohn's disease, or a healthy co-twin of an affected twin (not recorded which). The sequenced material came from blood. The sequence links TRBV27 to TRBJ2-4; TCRdb's assignment of TRBD1 cannot be checked, as there is no DNA. The CDR3: CASSSVVSGAKNIQYF.